One T cell receptor (beta chain) is described in this entry. The antigen is not known. The CDR3 covers 14 residues. Trimming pared 5 bases from V and 1 base from J, leaving 10 bases between. CDR1 SGDLS and CDR2 YYNGEE come from the germline V gene. The assay was immunoSEQ multiplex PCR, and TCRdb's table has in-frame clones only and misses some. Seen here are hundreds of thousands of clones, about four fifths observed once, and the top ten hold under 0.65%. This record comes from a study of Tregs in tolerant kidney transplant recipients. Study-wide results and caveats: The most relevant donor-specific Treg TCRbeta repertoire apparently came from expansion with activated donor B cells. Few patients were studied, so findings need validation in larger groups. This study did not directly address biological reproducibility.

The V call is TRBV9, the J call TRBJ1-5; D not resolved. The clonotype comes from a human donor in good health. Sequenced material: CD4+ T cells from blood. The CDR3 region has the DNA TGTGCCAGCAGTAATAGGAGGAGCAATCAGCCCCAGCATTTT. It yields the protein CASSNRRSNQPQHF.